These T cell receptor beta chains were read from a single sample in a study of identical twins. TCRdb re-analysed the 5' RACE reads in MiXCR, keeping a single row per CDR3 protein. The table shows fewer than 900,000 distinct CDR3 sequences, with 21% occurring only once. Another study also made use of these data, one on T cells expressing NK-cell markers.

What was sequenced was PBMCs. The receptors come from a woman between 18 and 30 years old in good health. Both conserved end residues are part of each CDR3. D genes are given only for firm matches. Not every row has a clone size; where given, it reads once, few, many or a size class.

J: TRBJ2-1; V: TRBV5-1; D: TRBD2; size: NA; DNA: TGCGCCAGCAGCGGGGGAGGGTGGAACAATGAGCAGTTCTTC; CDR3: CASSGGGWNNEQFF
J: TRBJ1-1; V: TRBV12-3/TRBV12-4; D: NA; size: NA; DNA: TGTGCCAGCAGTTCAGGGTCCGAAGCTTTCTTT; CDR3: CASSSGSEAFF
J: TRBJ2-2; V: TRBV27; D: NA; size: NA; DNA: TGTGCCAGCAGCCTAGAGGCAGCCCCCGGGGAGCTGTTTTTT; CDR3: CASSLEAAPGELFF
J: TRBJ1-2; V: TRBV27; D: TRBD1; size: many; DNA: TGTGCCAGCAGTACGACAGGGACTAACTATGGCTACACCTTC; CDR3: CASSTTGTNYGYTF
J: TRBJ2-5; V: TRBV20-1; D: NA; size: NA; DNA: TGCAGTGCTAGATGGTCGGGCGAGACCCAGTACTTC; CDR3: CSARWSGETQYF
J: TRBJ2-3; V: TRBV6-5; D: TRBD2; size: NA; DNA: TGTGCCAGCAGCTACAAAATGACTAGCACATCCACCACAGATACGCAGTATTTT; CDR3: CASSYKMTSTSTTDTQYF
J: TRBJ2-1; V: TRBV3-1; D: NA; size: many; DNA: TGTGCCAGCAGCCCAGCAGGCCAATCGGTGGGTGAGCAGTTCTTC; CDR3: CASSPAGQSVGEQFF
J: TRBJ2-7; V: TRBV27; D: TRBD2; size: NA; DNA: TGTGCCAGCACTTCCTGGGGGGGGGAGCAGTACTTC; CDR3: CASTSWGGEQYF
J: TRBJ2-7; V: TRBV7-9; D: NA; size: many; DNA: TGTGCCAGCAGCTCCGGGCCCTACGAGCAGTACTTC; CDR3: CASSSGPYEQYF
J: TRBJ1-6; V: TRBV27; D: TRBD1; size: many; DNA: TGTGCCAGCAGTTCCGGGACAGCTAATTCACCCCTCCACTTT; CDR3: CASSSGTANSPLHF
J: TRBJ2-3; V: TRBV20-1; D: TRBD1; size: many; DNA: TGCAGTGCTAACACGCATTCACAGGGGATGAGAGATACGCAGTATTTT; CDR3: CSANTHSQGMRDTQYF
J: TRBJ2-1; V: TRBV10-3; D: TRBD2; size: NA; DNA: TGTGCCATCAGTGGCGGCGGGAGGGCCGCCCCCCCTGAGCAGTTCTTC; CDR3: CAISGGGRAAPPEQFF
J: TRBJ2-3; V: TRBV12-3/TRBV12-4; D: TRBD1; size: few; DNA: TGTGCCAGCAGTCCACAGGGGTCTAGCACAGATACGCAGTATTTT; CDR3: CASSPQGSSTDTQYF
J: TRBJ1-2; V: TRBV12-3/TRBV12-4; D: NA; size: few; DNA: TGTTCTTCATCTAGGGGGGTTTTCGATGGCTACACCTTC; CDR3: CSSSRGVFDGYTF
J: TRBJ2-7; V: TRBV12-3/TRBV12-4; D: NA; size: few; DNA: TGTGCCAGCAGCGGGGACTCGGAGGCCTACGAGCAGTACTTC; CDR3: CASSGDSEAYEQYF
J: TRBJ2-7; V: TRBV5-1; D: NA; size: NA; DNA: TGCGCCAGCAGCTTGGCGGGGTCGAACTCCTACGAGCAGTACTTC; CDR3: CASSLAGSNSYEQYF
J: TRBJ2-7; V: TRBV6-2/TRBV6-3; D: TRBD1; size: few; DNA: TGTGCCAGCACCTTGCTCGGGACAGCCTCCTACGAGCAGTACTTC; CDR3: CASTLLGTASYEQYF
J: TRBJ2-5; V: TRBV12-3/TRBV12-4; D: NA; size: few; DNA: TGTGCCAGCAGTTTAGGGAGGGCCCAGTACTTC; CDR3: CASSLGRAQYF
J: TRBJ2-1; V: TRBV9; D: TRBD1; size: few; DNA: TGTGCCAGCAGCTCGGGGACAGATGAGCAGTTCTTC; CDR3: CASSSGTDEQFF
J: TRBJ2-7; V: TRBV29-1; D: NA; size: NA; DNA: TGCAGCGTTACCGGACTCAGGTCCTCCTACGAGCAGTACTTC; CDR3: CSVTGLRSSYEQYF
J: TRBJ2-4; V: TRBV4-1; D: NA; size: NA; DNA: TGCGCCAGCAGCGCCGGTCAGGGGAGCAAAAACATTCAGTACTTC; CDR3: CASSAGQGSKNIQYF
J: TRBJ2-5; V: TRBV20-1; D: TRBD1; size: many; DNA: TGCAGTGCTAGTAGGGGGCGGAGTGAGACCCAGTACTTC; CDR3: CSASRGRSETQYF
J: TRBJ2-5; V: TRBV7-7; D: NA; size: NA; DNA: TGTGCTAGCAGCTTAGCCACGGGGGAGACCCAGTACTTC; CDR3: CASSLATGETQYF
J: TRBJ2-1; V: TRBV20-1; D: TRBD1; size: few; DNA: TGCAGTGCAGGAGGGACAGGGCTGACCTCTGAGCAGTTCTTC; CDR3: CSAGGTGLTSEQFF
J: TRBJ2-5; V: TRBV9; D: NA; size: few; DNA: TGTGCCAGCAGCGTAGGGGTGAGGGAAGAGACCCAGTACTTC; CDR3: CASSVGVREETQYF
J: TRBJ1-5; V: TRBV20-1; D: TRBD1; size: NA; DNA: TGCAGTGCTGAGGGACAGGGAGCTCAGCCCCAGCATTTT; CDR3: CSAEGQGAQPQHF
J: TRBJ2-5; V: TRBV7-8; D: TRBD2; size: few; DNA: TGTGCCAGCGACCAGGCCGGGACTAGAGAAGAGACCCAGTACTTC; CDR3: CASDQAGTREETQYF
J: TRBJ2-7; V: TRBV6-1; D: TRBD2; size: NA; DNA: TGTGCCAGCAGGGGGGGGGTACTGTCCTACGAGCAGTACTTC; CDR3: CASRGGVLSYEQYF
J: TRBJ2-7; V: TRBV7-2; D: NA; size: NA; DNA: TGTGCCAGCAGCCTAACTGACAGCCTCTACGAGCAGTACTTC; CDR3: CASSLTDSLYEQYF
J: TRBJ2-1; V: TRBV12-3/TRBV12-4; D: NA; size: many; DNA: TGTGCCAGCAGCCATGGTGCGATTCACTCCTACAATGAGCAGTTCTTC; CDR3: CASSHGAIHSYNEQFF
J: TRBJ2-7; V: TRBV18; D: NA; size: NA; DNA: TGTGCCAGCTCACCACCGGGGAAGCACGAGCAGTACTTC; CDR3: CASSPPGKHEQYF
J: TRBJ2-1; V: TRBV5-1; D: NA; size: few; DNA: TGCGCCAGCAGACGGGACCCCTCGTCGAATGAGCAGTTCTTC; CDR3: CASRRDPSSNEQFF
J: TRBJ1-5; V: TRBV7-3; D: NA; size: NA; DNA: TGTGCCAGCAGCTTACGGCTTCATAGCAATCAGCCCCAGCATTTT; CDR3: CASSLRLHSNQPQHF
J: TRBJ2-4; V: TRBV4-2; D: NA; size: NA; DNA: TGTGCCAGCAGCCAAGGAGGGGCGAGGGCCAAAAACATTCAGTACTTC; CDR3: CASSQGGARAKNIQYF
J: TRBJ2-3; V: TRBV29-1; D: TRBD2; size: few; DNA: TGCAGCGTACCTAGCGGGGCCTCAGATACGCAGTATTTT; CDR3: CSVPSGASDTQYF
J: TRBJ2-7; V: TRBV27; D: NA; size: few; DNA: TGTGCCAGCAGTTTAACTTGGGTATTGGACGAGCAGTACTTC; CDR3: CASSLTWVLDEQYF
J: TRBJ2-7; V: TRBV10-2; D: NA; size: NA; DNA: TGCGCCAGCAGTGAAGGCAACGTTATCTCCTACGAGCAGTACTTC; CDR3: CASSEGNVISYEQYF
J: TRBJ1-5; V: TRBV20-1; D: NA; size: few; DNA: TGCAGTGCTACAAAGGGCCCCACCAATCAGCCCCAGCATTTT; CDR3: CSATKGPTNQPQHF
J: TRBJ2-1; V: TRBV29-1; D: NA; size: NA; DNA: TGCAGCGTTGGAAGAATGGGGGGCAATGAGCAGTTCTTC; CDR3: CSVGRMGGNEQFF
J: TRBJ2-1; V: TRBV6-4; D: TRBD2; size: NA; DNA: TGTGCCAGCAGGGGACTAGCGGGGGCCACGGGGTTACTACGTAATGAGCAGTTCTTC; CDR3: CASRGLAGATGLLRNEQFF
J: TRBJ2-7; V: TRBV10-3; D: NA; size: NA; DNA: TGTGCCATCAGTGAGTTGACCCAAGGGCAGTACTTC; CDR3: CAISELTQGQYF
J: TRBJ2-7; V: TRBV10-3; D: NA; size: many; DNA: TGTGCCATCAGCGATGGGGGAGACTACGAGCAGTACTTC; CDR3: CAISDGGDYEQYF